The source of this T cell receptor (beta chain) is a study of shared clonotypes between healthy human individuals. The V gene end was trimmed by 4 bases and the J gene end by 6 bases; junction bases not matched to a gene: 12. This CDR3 contains 15 residues. Germline CDR1 and CDR2: SGHDN and FVKESK. Healthy adults negative for HIV, lacking recent acute infections or vaccinations, served as donors. Researchers partitioned CD4+ cells into CD45RA+ naive and CD45RA-negative memory subsets. At the deep level, the assay was run. The method was immunoSEQ multiplex PCR; TCRdb's version includes in-frame clones alone and lacks a portion of them. Of around 1,000,000 clones in the sample, 60% to 80% were seen once.

The specimen sequenced was memory CD4+ T cells from PBMCs. Subset described: CD45RA-negative fraction. V is TRBV14 and J is TRBJ2-7; 7 bases are a match to TRBD2. This TCR was sampled from a man younger than 35 in good health. Some clones in this sample may be carry-over from other donors' samples. CDR3 DNA sequence: TGTGCCAGCAGCCGAGACTGGGGAGGGGTAAGCGAGCAGTACTTC. It encodes CASSRDWGGVSEQYF.